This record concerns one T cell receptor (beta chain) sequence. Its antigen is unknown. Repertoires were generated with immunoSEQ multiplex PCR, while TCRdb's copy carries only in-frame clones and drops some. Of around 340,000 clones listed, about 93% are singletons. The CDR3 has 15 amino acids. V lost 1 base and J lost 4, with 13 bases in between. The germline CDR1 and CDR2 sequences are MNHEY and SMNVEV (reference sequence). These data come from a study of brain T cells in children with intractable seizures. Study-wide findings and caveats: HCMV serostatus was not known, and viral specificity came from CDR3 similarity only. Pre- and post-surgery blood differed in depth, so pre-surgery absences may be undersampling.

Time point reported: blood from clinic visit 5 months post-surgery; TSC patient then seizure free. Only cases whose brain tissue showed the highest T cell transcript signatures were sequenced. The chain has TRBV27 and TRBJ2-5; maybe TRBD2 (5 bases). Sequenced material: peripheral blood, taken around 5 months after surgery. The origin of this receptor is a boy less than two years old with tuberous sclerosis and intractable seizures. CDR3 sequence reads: CASSLYGGYGETQYF. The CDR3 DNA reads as TGTGCCAGCAGTTTATACGGAGGTTACGGAGAGACCCAGTACTTC.